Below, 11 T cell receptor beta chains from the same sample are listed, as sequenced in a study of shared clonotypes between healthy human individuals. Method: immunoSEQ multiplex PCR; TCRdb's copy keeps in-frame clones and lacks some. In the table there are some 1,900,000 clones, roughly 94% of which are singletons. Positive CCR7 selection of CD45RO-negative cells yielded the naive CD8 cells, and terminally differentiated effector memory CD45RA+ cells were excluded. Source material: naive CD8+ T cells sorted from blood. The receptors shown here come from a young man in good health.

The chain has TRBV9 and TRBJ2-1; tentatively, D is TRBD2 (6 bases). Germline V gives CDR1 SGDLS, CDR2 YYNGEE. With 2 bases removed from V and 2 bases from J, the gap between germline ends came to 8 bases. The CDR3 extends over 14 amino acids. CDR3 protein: CASSVTRTYNEQFF. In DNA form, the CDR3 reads TGTGCCAGCAGCGTGACTAGAACCTACAATGAGCAGTTCTTC.

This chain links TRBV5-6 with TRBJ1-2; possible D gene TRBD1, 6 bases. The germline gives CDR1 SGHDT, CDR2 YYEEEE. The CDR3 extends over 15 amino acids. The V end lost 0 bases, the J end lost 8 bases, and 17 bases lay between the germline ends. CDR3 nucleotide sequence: TGTGCCAGCAGCTTGGTCGCAGGGGAGTCTCGAGGCTACACCTTC. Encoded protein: CASSLVAGESRGYTF.

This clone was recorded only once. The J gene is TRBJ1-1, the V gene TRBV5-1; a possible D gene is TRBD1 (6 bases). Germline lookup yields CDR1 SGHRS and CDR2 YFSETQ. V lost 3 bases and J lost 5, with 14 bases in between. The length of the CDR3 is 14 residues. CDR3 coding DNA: TGCGCCAGCAGCTCGTACACAGGGTTGACTGAAGCTTTCTTT. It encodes CASSSYTGLTEAFF. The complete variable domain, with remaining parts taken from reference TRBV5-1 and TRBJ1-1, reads KAGVTQTPRYLIKTRGQQVTLSCSPISGHRSVSWYQQTPGQGLQFLFEYFSETQRNKGNFPGRFSGRQFSNSRSEMNVSTLELGDSALYLCASSSYTGLTEAFFGQGTRLTVV.

The CDR3 loop reads CASSPASGTDNEQFF. For the CDR3, the DNA is TGCGCCAGCAGCCCTGCTAGCGGTACGGACAATGAGCAGTTCTTC. The rearrangement joins TRBV4-1 to TRBJ2-1; 7 bases match TRBD2. J gave up 5 bases and V 4 bases, and 8 bases lay outside the gene matches. Per germline, CDR1 MGHRA and CDR2 YSYEKL. CDR3 length: 15 amino acids.

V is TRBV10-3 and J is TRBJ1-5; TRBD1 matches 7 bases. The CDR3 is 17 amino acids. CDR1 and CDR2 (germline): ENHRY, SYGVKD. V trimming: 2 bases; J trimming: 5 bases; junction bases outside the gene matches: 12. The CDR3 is CAISEGGHRGDDQPQHF. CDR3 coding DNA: TGTGCCATCAGTGAGGGGGGCCACAGGGGCGATGATCAGCCCCAGCATTTT.

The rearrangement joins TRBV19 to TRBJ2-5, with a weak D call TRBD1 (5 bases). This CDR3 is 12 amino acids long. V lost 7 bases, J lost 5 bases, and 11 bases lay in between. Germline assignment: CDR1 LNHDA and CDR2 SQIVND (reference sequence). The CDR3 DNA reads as TGTGCCAGTACAGGGTATGGGGAGACCCAGTACTTC. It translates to CASTGYGETQYF.

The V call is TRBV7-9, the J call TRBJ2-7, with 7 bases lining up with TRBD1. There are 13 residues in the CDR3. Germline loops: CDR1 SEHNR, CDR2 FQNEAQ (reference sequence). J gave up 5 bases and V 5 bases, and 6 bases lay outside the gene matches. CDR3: CASSHGTADEQYF. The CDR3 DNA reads TGTGCCAGCAGCCACGGGACAGCGGACGAGCAGTACTTC.

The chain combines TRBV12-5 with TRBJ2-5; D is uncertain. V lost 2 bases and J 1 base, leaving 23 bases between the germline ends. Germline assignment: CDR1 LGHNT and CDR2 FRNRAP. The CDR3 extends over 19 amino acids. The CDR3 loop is CASGLPDALWREIQETQYF. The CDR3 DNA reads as TGTGCTAGTGGTTTGCCGGACGCTTTATGGAGAGAAATCCAAGAGACCCAGTACTTC.

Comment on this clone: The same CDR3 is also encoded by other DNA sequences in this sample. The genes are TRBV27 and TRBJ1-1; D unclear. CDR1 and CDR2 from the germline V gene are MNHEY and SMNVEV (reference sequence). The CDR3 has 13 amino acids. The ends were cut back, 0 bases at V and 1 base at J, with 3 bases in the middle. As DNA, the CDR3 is TGTGCCAGCAGTTTATCCAAGAACACTGAAGCTTTCTTT. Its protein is CASSLSKNTEAFF.

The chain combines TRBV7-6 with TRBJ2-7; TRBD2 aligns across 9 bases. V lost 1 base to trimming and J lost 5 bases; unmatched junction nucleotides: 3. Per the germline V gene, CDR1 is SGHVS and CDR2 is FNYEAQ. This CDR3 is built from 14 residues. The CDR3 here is CASSLGGTSNEQYF. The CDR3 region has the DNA TGTGCCAGCAGCTTAGGGGGGACTAGCAACGAGCAGTACTTC.

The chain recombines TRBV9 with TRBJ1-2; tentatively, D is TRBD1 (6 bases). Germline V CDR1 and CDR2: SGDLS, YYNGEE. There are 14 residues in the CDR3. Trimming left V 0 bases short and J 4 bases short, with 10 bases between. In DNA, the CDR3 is TGTGCCAGCAGCGTAGCAGGGGCCGCCTATGGCTACACCTTC. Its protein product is CASSVAGAAYGYTF.